Sequencing of this TCR beta chain was carried out in a study of technical replicates of blood from a few donors. The germline V gene encodes CDR1 PRHDT and CDR2 FYEKMQ (reference sequence). Trimming cost V 2 bases and J 4 bases; bases outside gene matches: 6. The CDR3 totals 16 residues. TCRdb's table, derived via immunoSEQ multiplex PCR, lists solely in-frame clones and lacks some. The data hold some 74,000 clones, with 80% to 95% observed a single time. Sequencing was performed on T cells isolated from PBMCs. The receptor was derived from a human donor in good health. The V gene is TRBV13, the J gene TRBJ2-1; TRBD2 aligns across 9 bases. CDR3 sequence: CASSLLGLAGYNEQFF. In DNA, the CDR3 is TGTGCCAGCAGCTTATTGGGACTAGCAGGTTACAATGAGCAGTTCTTC.